This T cell receptor beta chain stems from a study of cytomegalovirus exposure and HLA in healthy donors. The study sampled nominally healthy donors, though unrecorded immune exposures were likely. The PCR used 60 Vbeta and 13 Jbeta primers. Some clones are missing from TCRdb's copy, which holds only in-frame ones; the method was immunoSEQ multiplex PCR. The profile shows approximately 150,000 clones, roughly 62% of them singletons. Trimming took off 0 bases at V and 4 bases at J, with 7 bases between the two ends. The germline CDR1 and CDR2 sequences are MGHRA and YSYEKL. CDR3 length: 15 residues. The sequencing sample was made of PBMCs. This TCR derives from a male donor in good health and CMV-seronegative. The chain uses TRBV4-1 and TRBJ1-6; D is unresolved. Here the CDR3 reads CASSQESSYNSPLHF. CDR3 sequence (DNA): TGCGCCAGCAGCCAAGAGTCCAGTTATAATTCACCCCTCCACTTT.